This T cell receptor (beta chain) was obtained from a study of blood T cell repertoires in COVID-19. As for the study in general: Sites in the United States, Italy and Spain provided acute and convalescent COVID-19 samples. T cells, B-cell-depleted T cells, or PBMCs supplied cDNA or gDNA.

This clone was found once. V lost 2 bases, J lost 2 bases, and 12 bases lay in between. Germline CDR1 is SGHRS and CDR2 is YFSETQ. The CDR3 runs 15 residues. The authors' processing: Researchers report that nucleated cell counts were estimated from reference gene primer amplification. TCRdb keeps only in-frame clones here, not all; method: immunoSEQ multiplex PCR. V and J calls and clone size are copied from that table; D and trimming were computed from the DNA. The sample has 25,000 to 30,000 clones, approximately 80% seen once. The sample taken for sequencing was peripheral blood. The V and J genes are TRBV5-1 and TRBJ2-3; tentatively, D is TRBD2 (6 bases). The receptor was isolated from a man older than 75 with active or convalescent COVID-19. The CDR3 DNA follows: TGCGCCAGCAGCTTCTTCGGGGGTCCCACAGATACGCAGTATTTT. It specifies CASSFFGGPTDTQYF.